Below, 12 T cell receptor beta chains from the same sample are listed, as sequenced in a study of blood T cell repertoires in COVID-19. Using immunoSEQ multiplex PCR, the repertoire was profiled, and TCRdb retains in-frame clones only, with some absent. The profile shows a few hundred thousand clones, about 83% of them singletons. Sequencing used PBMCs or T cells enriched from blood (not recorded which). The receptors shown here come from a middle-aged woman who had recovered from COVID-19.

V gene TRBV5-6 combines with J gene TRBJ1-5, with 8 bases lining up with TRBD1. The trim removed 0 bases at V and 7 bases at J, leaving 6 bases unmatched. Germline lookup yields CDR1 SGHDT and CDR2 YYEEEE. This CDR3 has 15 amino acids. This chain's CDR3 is CASSLAGTGNQPQHF. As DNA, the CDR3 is TGTGCCAGCAGCTTGGCGGGGACAGGTAACCAGCCCCAGCATTTT.

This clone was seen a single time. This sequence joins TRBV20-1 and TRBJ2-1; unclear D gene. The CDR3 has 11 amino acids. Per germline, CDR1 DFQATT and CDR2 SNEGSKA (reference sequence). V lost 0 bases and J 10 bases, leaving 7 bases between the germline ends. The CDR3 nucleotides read TGCAGTGCTAGAGATTTCCGGGAGCAGTTCTTC. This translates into CSARDFREQFF.

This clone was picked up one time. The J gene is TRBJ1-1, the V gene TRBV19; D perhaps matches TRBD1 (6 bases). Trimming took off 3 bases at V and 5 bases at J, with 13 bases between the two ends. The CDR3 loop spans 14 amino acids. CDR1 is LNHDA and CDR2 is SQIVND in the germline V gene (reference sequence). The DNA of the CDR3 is TGTGCCAGTAGTATCGACACAGGGCGGACTGAAGCTTTCTTT. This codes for CASSIDTGRTEAFF.

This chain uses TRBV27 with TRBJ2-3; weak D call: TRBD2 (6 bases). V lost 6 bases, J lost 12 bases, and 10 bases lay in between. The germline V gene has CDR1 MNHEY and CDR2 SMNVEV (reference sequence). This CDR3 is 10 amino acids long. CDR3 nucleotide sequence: TGTGCCAGCAGGGGGACTCAACAGTATTTT. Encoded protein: CASRGTQQYF.

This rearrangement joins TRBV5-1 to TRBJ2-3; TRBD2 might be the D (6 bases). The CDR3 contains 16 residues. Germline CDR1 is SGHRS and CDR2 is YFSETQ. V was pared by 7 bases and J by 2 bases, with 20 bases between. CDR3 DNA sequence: TGCGCCAGCCGAGCGGGCGCAGCGCCCCTCACAGATACGCAGTATTTT. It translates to CASRAGAAPLTDTQYF.

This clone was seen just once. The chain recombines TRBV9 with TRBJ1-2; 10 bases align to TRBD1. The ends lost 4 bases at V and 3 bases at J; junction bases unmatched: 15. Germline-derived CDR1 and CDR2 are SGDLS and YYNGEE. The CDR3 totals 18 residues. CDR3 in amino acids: CASSPPAGTGVGDYGYTF. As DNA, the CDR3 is TGTGCCAGCAGCCCCCCGGCCGGGACAGGGGTAGGAGACTATGGCTACACCTTC.

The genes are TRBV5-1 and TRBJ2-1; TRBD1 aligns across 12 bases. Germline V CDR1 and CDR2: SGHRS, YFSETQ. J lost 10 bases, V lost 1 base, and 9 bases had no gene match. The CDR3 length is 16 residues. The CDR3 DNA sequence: TGCGCCAGCAGCTTGACCTGGGGGACAGGGGGCTCGGAGCAGTTCTTC. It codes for CASSLTWGTGGSEQFF.

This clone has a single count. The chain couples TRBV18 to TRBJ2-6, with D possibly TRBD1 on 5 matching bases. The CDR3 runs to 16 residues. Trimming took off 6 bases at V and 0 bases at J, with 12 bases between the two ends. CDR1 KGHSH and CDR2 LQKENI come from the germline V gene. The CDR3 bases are TGTGCCAGCTCCTCACAGGCCGTCTCTGGGGCCAACGTCCTGACTTTC. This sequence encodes CASSSQAVSGANVLTF.

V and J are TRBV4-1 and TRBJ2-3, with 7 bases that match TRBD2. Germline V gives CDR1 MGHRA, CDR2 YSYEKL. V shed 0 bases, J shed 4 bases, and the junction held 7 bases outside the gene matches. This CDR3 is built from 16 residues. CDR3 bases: TGCGCCAGCAGCCAAGACAAGAGCGGGACGGCAGATACGCAGTATTTT. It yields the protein CASSQDKSGTADTQYF.

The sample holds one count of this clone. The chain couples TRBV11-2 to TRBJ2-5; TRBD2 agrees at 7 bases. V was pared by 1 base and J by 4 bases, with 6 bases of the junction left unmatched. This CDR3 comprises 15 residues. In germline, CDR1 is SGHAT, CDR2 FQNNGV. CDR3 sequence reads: CASSLALTGGETQYF. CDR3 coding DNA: TGTGCCAGCAGCTTAGCTCTGACGGGGGGAGAGACCCAGTACTTC.

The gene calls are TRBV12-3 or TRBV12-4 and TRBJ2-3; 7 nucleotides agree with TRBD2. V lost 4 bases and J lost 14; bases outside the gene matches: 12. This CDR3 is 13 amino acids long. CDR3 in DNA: TGTGCCAGCAGTTCGAGTTTTCGGACTAGAAGGTATTTT. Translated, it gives CASSSSFRTRRYF.

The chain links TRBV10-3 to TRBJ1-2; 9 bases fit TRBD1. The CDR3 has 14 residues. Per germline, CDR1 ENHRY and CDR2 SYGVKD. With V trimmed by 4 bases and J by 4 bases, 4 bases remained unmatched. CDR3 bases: TGTGCCATCAGTGCAACGGGACAGGGCTATGGCTACACCTTC. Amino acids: CAISATGQGYGYTF.